Listed below are T cell receptor beta chains from one sample, sequenced in a study of a mutant IDH1 vaccine in newly diagnosed glioma. TCRdb keeps only in-frame clones here, not all; method: immunoSEQ multiplex PCR. The sample has about 84,000 clones; around four fifths are singletons. Antigens for these TCRs are unknown. This specimen consisted of PBMCs, obtained from a glioma patient whose treatment included an IDH1 peptide vaccine. All receptors come from a man in his forties or fifties with glioma. Both conserved end residues are part of each CDR3. A D gene is named only where the DNA matches it firmly. Rows give clone size only sometimes, using once, few, many, or a class for an expanded clone.

>TRBJ2-7|.|TRBV6-5|16|.
TGTGCCAGCAGTTACCTCCGGACAGCGAACTTATACGAGCAGTACTTC
CASSYLRTANLYEQYF
>TRBJ1-1|.|TRBV5-4|15|.
TGTGCCAGCAGCGTTATTCGGACGGGCAACACTGAAGCTTTCTTT
CASSVIRTGNTEAFF
>TRBJ2-3|.|TRBV9|15|.
TGTGCCAGCAGCGTAGGTTCGGGAGCGGCAGATACGCAGTATTTT
CASSVGSGAADTQYF
>TRBJ1-3|.|TRBV28|17|.
TGTGCCAGCAGTCCTAACATAAGGTTCTCTCCTGGAAACACCATATATTTT
CASSPNIRFSPGNTIYF
>TRBJ2-7|many|TRBV6-6|13|.
TGTGCCAGCAGCCCCGGGACGATCGACGAGCAGTACTTC
CASSPGTIDEQYF
>TRBJ2-3|.|TRBV27|19|.
TGTGCCAGCAGTATCCACCCACCTCGGAATCTAGCGCGGACAGATACGCAGTATTTT
CASSIHPPRNLARTDTQYF
>TRBJ1-3|once|TRBV6-4|12|.
TGTGCCAGCAGTGCAGATGGAAACACCATATATTTT
CASSADGNTIYF
>TRBJ2-3|.|TRBV9|16|TRBD2
TGTGCCAGCAGCCCACGGGGAGCGGGGAGCACAGATACGCAGTATTTT
CASSPRGAGSTDTQYF
>TRBJ2-5|.|TRBV5-5|15|.
TGTGCCAGCAGCTTGGCCCGGACAGTCTTTGGGGCCCAGTACTTC
CASSLARTVFGAQYF
>TRBJ1-2|once|TRBV6-5|16|.
TGTGCCAGCAGTTACTCTGAAGCGGTGCAGCGGGATGGCTACACCTTC
CASSYSEAVQRDGYTF
>TRBJ1-1|.|TRBV14|14|.
TGTGCCAGCAGCTTGAAGAGAGGGGTGGCTGAAGCTTTCTTT
CASSLKRGVAEAFF
>TRBJ2-7|.|TRBV5-6|14|TRBD1
TGTGCCAGCAGCTACGGGACAGGGGGCCACGAGCAGTACTTC
CASSYGTGGHEQYF
>TRBJ2-5|.|TRBV2|15|TRBD2
TGTGCCAGCAGTGAAACTACGGGAGGGCCTGGGACCCAGTACTTC
CASSETTGGPGTQYF
>TRBJ2-3|.|TRBV2|14|.
TGTGCCAGCAGTCCTAGGCGGTCATTTGATACGCAGTATTTT
CASSPRRSFDTQYF
>TRBJ2-5|.|TRBV2|16|TRBD2
TGTGCCAGCAGTGGAGGGACTAGCGGGGTGGGAGAGACCCAGTACTTC
CASSGGTSGVGETQYF
>TRBJ2-7|.|TRBV30|13|.
TGTGCCTGGAGTGCGTCCCCCGGGGGCGAGCAGTACTTC
CAWSASPGGEQYF
>TRBJ2-7|.|TRBV28|15|TRBD1
TGTGCCAGCAGATACCGGGACAGGGGGGATTACGAGCAGTACTTC
CASRYRDRGDYEQYF
>TRBJ2-1|.|TRBV7-2|13|.
TGTGCCAGCAGCCTCAGGGTTACCCGGGAGCAGTTCTTC
CASSLRVTREQFF
>TRBJ1-1|.|TRBV30|13|TRBD1
TGTGCCCACCGGGACAGGGGTAACGTTGAAGCTTTCTTT
CAHRDRGNVEAFF
>TRBJ2-1|.|TRBV7-9|10|.
TGTGCCACCGCAGACCTCGAGCAGTTCTTC
CATADLEQFF
>TRBJ2-1|once|TRBV19|15|.
TGTGCCAGTAGTATAGCTGGGGTCTCCTACAATGAGCAGTTCTTC
CASSIAGVSYNEQFF
>TRBJ1-1|few|TRBV5-4|14|TRBD1
TGTGCCAGCAGCTTCCCCAGACAGGGCACTGAAGCTTTCTTT
CASSFPRQGTEAFF
>TRBJ2-1|.|TRBV4-1|19|TRBD2
TGCGCCAGCAGCCAACAGCCGGTGGGGGGGAGAGGGTCCTACAATGAGCAGTTCTTC
CASSQQPVGGRGSYNEQFF
>TRBJ2-7|.|TRBV6-5|14|.
TGTGCCAGCAGAGCGACCGGGACTTTCTACGAGCAGTACTTC
CASRATGTFYEQYF
>TRBJ2-2|.|TRBV14|14|.
TGTGCCAGCAGCCAAAAGAAACTAGCCGGGGAGCTGTTTTTT
CASSQKKLAGELFF
>TRBJ1-1|.|TRBV19|14|TRBD1
TGTGCCAGTAGTATACTGGGGACAGGCACTGAAGCTTTCTTT
CASSILGTGTEAFF
>TRBJ2-4|.|TRBV5-1|18|TRBD2
TGCGCCAGCAGCTCGACTAGCGGGGGGATACTAGCCAAAAACATTCAGTACTTC
CASSSTSGGILAKNIQYF
>TRBJ2-7|.|TRBV6-1|12|.
TGTGCCAGCATAGGGAGTCCCTACGAGCAGTACTTC
CASIGSPYEQYF
>TRBJ2-1|few|TRBV4-2|15|.
TGTGCCAGCAGCCAACAGCAACAGGGCGGCAATGAGCAGTTCTTC
CASSQQQQGGNEQFF
>TRBJ1-5|.|TRBV5-8|12|.
TGTGCCAGCAGCTACAAGAATCAGCCCCAGCATTTT
CASSYKNQPQHF
>TRBJ1-1|.|TRBV2|13|.
TGTGCCACCCTGGGGCAGAGCTTAACTGAAGCTTTCTTT
CATLGQSLTEAFF
>TRBJ2-5|.|TRBV25-1|12|TRBD1
TGTGCCAGCAGGACAGGGGGAGAGACCCAGTACTTC
CASRTGGETQYF
>TRBJ2-3|.|TRBV20-1|10|.
TGCAGTGCCGCGGCGGGTTTGGTGTATTTT
CSAAAGLVYF
>TRBJ1-4|.|TRBV5-6|16|.
TGTGCCAGCAGCTTGCTTGGCCAGTCAACTAATGAAAAACTGTTTTTT
CASSLLGQSTNEKLFF
>TRBJ2-3|.|TRBV5-1|18|TRBD2
TGCGCCAGCAGCCCCGGACTAGCGGGGGGTATGCACCCAGATACGCAGTATTTT
CASSPGLAGGMHPDTQYF
>TRBJ2-1|.|TRBV27|20|.
TGTGCCAGCGCCTTAGAGGACAGGGGAAGACTAGCGAGACCCTACAATGAGCAGTTCTTC
CASALEDRGRLARPYNEQFF
>TRBJ2-5|.|TRBV7-8|15|.
TGTGCCAGCAGCCGGATTAGGGGGGTCCAAGAGACCCAGTACTTC
CASSRIRGVQETQYF
>TRBJ1-2|.|TRBV30|14|.
TGTGCCTGGATAAAGCGGAGGGCTACCTATGGCTACACCTTC
CAWIKRRATYGYTF
>TRBJ2-7|.|TRBV4-1|13|TRBD1
TGCGCCAGCAGCCCCGACAGGGTCTACGAGCAGTACTTC
CASSPDRVYEQYF
>TRBJ2-1|.|TRBV5-1|13|.
TGCGCCAGCAGCTTGGGGGGCGGTCAGCCGGAGTTCTTC
CASSLGGGQPEFF
>TRBJ2-7|.|TRBV9|15|.
TGTGCCAGCAGCGTAGGTGGTTGGGACCGTTACGAGCAGTACTTC
CASSVGGWDRYEQYF
>TRBJ2-7|few|TRBV7-2|14|.
TGTGCCAGCAGCTTAGACAGTATTAATTACGAGCAGTACTTC
CASSLDSINYEQYF
>TRBJ1-5|.|TRBV9|15|.
TGTGCCAGCAGTGGTGGGGCGGCAAGCAATCAGCCCCAGCATTTT
CASSGGAASNQPQHF
>TRBJ2-7|.|TRBV9|14|TRBD1
TGTGCCAGCAGCGTCCGGGACAGGGATCCCGAGCAGTACTTC
CASSVRDRDPEQYF
>TRBJ1-4|.|TRBV6-5|15|.
TGTGCCAGCAGTCGTCAAAGCGCAGGACCTGAAAAACTGTTTTTT
CASSRQSAGPEKLFF
>TRBJ1-4|.|TRBV10-3|14|.
TGTGCCATCAGTGAGTCAAGGACGGACCCCAAACTGTTTTTT
CAISESRTDPKLFF
>TRBJ2-7|.|TRBV7-9|14|.
TGTGCCAGCAGCTTTGGGCTAGTGGAACCCGAGCAGTACTTC
CASSFGLVEPEQYF
>TRBJ1-3|once|TRBV7-2|16|TRBD1
TGTGCCAGCAGCTTAGGTGGCGGACAGGGGGCATACACCATATATTTT
CASSLGGGQGAYTIYF
>TRBJ1-3|.|TRBV6-5|16|.
TGTGCCAGCAGTTCCGGGACTGTCTCAGAAGGAAACACCATATATTTT
CASSSGTVSEGNTIYF
>TRBJ1-1|.|TRBV4-3|14|.
TGCGCCAGCAGCCAAGGAGGAACATACACTGAAGCTTTCTTT
CASSQGGTYTEAFF
>TRBJ2-7|.|TRBV18|14|.
TGTGCCAGCTCACGGACACTCGGGGCCTACGAGCAGTACTTC
CASSRTLGAYEQYF
>TRBJ2-2|.|TRBV5-1|14|.
TGCGCCAGCAGCCGGAAGAGGGACACCGGGGAGCTGTTTTTT
CASSRKRDTGELFF
>TRBJ1-1|.|TRBV10-3|17|.
TGTGCCAACGTCAGGGGATCGACAGTAGGGGGGGGCACTGAAGCTTTCTTT
CANVRGSTVGGGTEAFF
>TRBJ2-7|.|TRBV18|16|.
TGTGCCAGCTCACCACCTTTTGGGGCAGAATCCTACGAGCAGTACTTC
CASSPPFGAESYEQYF
>TRBJ2-7|.|TRBV4-3|15|TRBD2
TGCGCCAGCAGCCAAGGAATAGCGGGCTCCTACGAGCAGTACTTC
CASSQGIAGSYEQYF